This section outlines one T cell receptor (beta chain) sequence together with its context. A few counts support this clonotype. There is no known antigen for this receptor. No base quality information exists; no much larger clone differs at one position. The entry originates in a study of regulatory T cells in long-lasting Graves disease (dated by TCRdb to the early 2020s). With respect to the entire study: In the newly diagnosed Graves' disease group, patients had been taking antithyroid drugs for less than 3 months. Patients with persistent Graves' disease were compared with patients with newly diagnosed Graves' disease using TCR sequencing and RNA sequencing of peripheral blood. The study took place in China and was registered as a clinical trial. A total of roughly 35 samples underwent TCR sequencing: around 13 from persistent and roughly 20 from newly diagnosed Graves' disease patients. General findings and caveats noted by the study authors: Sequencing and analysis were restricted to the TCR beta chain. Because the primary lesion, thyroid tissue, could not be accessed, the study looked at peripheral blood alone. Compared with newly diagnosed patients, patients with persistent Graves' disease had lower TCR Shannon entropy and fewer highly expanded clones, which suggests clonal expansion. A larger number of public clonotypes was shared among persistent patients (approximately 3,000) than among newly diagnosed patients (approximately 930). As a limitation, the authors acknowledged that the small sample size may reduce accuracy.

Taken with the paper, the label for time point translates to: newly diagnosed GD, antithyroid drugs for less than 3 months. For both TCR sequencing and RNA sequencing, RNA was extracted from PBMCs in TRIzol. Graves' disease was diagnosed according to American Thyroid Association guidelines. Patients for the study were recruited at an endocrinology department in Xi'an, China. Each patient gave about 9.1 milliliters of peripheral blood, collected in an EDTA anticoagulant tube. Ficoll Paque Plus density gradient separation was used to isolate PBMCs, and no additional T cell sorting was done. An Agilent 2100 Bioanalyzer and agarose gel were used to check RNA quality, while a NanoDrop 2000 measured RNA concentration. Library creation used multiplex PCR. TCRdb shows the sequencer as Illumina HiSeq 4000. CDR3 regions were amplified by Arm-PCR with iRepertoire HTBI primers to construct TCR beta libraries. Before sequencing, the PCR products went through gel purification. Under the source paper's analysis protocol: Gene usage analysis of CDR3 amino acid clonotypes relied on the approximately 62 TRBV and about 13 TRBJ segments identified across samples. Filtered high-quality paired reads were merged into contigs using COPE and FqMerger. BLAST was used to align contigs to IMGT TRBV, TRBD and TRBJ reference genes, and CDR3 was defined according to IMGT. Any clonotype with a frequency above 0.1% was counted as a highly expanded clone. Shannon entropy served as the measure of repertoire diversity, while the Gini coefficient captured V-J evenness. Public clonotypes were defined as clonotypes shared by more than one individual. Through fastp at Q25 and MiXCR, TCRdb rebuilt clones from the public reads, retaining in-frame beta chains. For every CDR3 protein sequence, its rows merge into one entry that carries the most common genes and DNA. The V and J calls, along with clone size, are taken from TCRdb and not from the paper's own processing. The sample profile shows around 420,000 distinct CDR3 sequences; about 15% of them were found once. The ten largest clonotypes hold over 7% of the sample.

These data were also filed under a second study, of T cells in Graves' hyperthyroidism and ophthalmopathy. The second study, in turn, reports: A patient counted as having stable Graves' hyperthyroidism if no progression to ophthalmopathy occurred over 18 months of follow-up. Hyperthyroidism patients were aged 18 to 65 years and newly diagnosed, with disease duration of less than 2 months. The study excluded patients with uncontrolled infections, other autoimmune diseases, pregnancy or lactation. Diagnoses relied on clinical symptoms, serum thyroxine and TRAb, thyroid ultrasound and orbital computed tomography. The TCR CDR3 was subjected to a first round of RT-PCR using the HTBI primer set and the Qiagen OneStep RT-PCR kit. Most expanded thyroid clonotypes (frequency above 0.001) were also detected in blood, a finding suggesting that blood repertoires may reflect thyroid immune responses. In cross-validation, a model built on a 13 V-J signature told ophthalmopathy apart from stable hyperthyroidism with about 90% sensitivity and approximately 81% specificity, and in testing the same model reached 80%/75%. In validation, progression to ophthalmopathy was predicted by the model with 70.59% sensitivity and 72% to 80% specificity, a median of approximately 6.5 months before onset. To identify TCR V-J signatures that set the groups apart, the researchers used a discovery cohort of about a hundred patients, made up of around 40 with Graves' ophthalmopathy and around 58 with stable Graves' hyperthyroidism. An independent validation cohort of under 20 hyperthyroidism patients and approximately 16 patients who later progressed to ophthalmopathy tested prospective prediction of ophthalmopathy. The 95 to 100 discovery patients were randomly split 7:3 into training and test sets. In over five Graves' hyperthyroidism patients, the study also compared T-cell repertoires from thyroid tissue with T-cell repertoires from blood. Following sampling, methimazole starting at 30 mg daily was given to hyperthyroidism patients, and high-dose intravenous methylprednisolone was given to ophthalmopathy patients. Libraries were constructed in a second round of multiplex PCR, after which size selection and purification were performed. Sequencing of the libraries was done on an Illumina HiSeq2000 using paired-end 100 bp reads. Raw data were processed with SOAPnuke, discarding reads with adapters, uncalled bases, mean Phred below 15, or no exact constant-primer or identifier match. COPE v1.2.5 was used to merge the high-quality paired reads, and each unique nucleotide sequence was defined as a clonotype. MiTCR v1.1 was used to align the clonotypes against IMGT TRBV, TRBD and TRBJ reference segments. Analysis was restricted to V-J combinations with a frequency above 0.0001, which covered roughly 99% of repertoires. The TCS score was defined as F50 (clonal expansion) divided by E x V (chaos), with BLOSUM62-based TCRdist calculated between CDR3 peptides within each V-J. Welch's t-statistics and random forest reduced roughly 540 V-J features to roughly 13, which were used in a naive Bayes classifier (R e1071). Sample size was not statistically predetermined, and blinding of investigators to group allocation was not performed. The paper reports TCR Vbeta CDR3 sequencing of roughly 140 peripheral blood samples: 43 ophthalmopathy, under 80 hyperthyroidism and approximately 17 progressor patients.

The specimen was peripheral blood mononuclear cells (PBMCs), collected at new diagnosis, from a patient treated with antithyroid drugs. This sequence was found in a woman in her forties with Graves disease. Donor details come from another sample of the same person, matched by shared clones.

The nucleotide sequence reads TGTGCCAGCAGTGAATTTACGGGAGGGAGCGAGCAGTTCTTC. This translates into CASSEFTGGSEQFF. The V gene is TRBV25-1 and the J gene is TRBJ2-1; 8 middle bases align to TRBD2. Unmatched junction bases come to 6, with V trimmed by 1 base and J by 10 bases. Sequences MGHDK (CDR1) and SYGVNS (CDR2) are obtained from the germline V gene. The cysteine opens and the phenylalanine closes a CDR3 of 14 amino acids. Only CDR3 DNA is held: 42 bases, read in frame from base 1. Joined to the reference TRBV25-1 and TRBJ2-1 proteins, this CDR3 gives the full variable domain: EADIYQTPRYLVIGTGKKITLECSQTMGHDKMYWYQQDPGMELHLIHYSYGVNSTEKGDLSSESTVSRIRTEHFPLTLESARPSHTSQYLCASSEFTGGSEQFFGPGTRLTVL.